Sequencing of this T cell receptor (beta chain) was carried out in a study of CD8+ T cells in alopecia areata. In each case, RNA was isolated and then reverse transcribed into cDNA as the sequencing template. Generated by immunoSEQ multiplex PCR, the TCRdb table keeps only in-frame clones and is missing some. The sample contains about 19,000 clones, 60% to 65% of which appear only once. The CDR3 is 16 amino acids. Germline CDR1 and CDR2: SGHVS and FQNEAQ. Trimming cost V 3 bases and J 9 bases, with 23 bases left between them. Sorting of CD4+ cells into CD25+CD127- cells (for about 5 patients) was performed. Researchers gathered lesional scalp punch biopsies and peripheral blood from patients with alopecia areata. Investigators sorted PBMCs to obtain both CD4+ and CD8+ T cells.

Sequencing was carried out using CD4+ Tregs sorted from blood. The sequence was obtained from a human donor with alopecia areata. The chain has TRBV7-8 and TRBJ2-5, with a possible D match to TRBD2 (6 bases). CDR3 nucleotide sequence: TGTGCCAGCAGCTTGGGACTCCTTCGACGGGTGACTCCCCAGTACTTC. This translates into CASSLGLLRRVTPQYF.